Here is one T cell receptor beta chain with its context. Its antigen is undetermined. CDR3 length: 19 amino acids. Unmatched junction bases numbered 11, after V lost 4 bases and J lost 0 bases. The germline V gene has CDR1 MGHRA and CDR2 YSYEKL. Template switching added a universal primer site; cDNA carried unique molecular identifiers. TCRdb fed the 5' RACE reads into MiXCR, producing one record per CDR3 protein. The sample includes approximately 1.8 million distinct CDR3 sequences, roughly a third of them seen just once. The sample comes from a study of identical twins. General observations from the study: Invariant T cells like MAIT and iNKT could partly confound the zero-insertion analyses.

The genes are TRBV4-1 and TRBJ2-2; 10 bases are shared with TRBD2. The receptor's source is a newborn girl in good health. Sequencing was carried out using cord blood. CDR3 protein: CASSPRTSGFSANTGELFF. As DNA, the CDR3 is TGCGCCAGCAGCCCCCGGACTAGCGGATTCTCCGCGAACACCGGGGAGCTGTTTTTT.